The 22 T cell receptor beta chains below all came from one sample that was sequenced in a study of cytomegalovirus exposure and HLA in healthy donors. The method was immunoSEQ multiplex PCR; TCRdb's version includes in-frame clones alone and lacks a portion of them. The table includes about 220,000 clones, over 70% detected once. The material sequenced was PBMCs. The receptors were sampled from a woman aged 25 to 39 in good health and CMV-seropositive.

CDR3 sequence reads: CAWSPPGLSTDTQYF. CDR3 sequence (DNA): TGTGCCTGGAGTCCACCGGGACTTAGCACAGATACGCAGTATTTT. The rearrangement links TRBV30 to TRBJ2-3, with TRBD2 as a possible D gene (6 bases). This CDR3 contains 15 residues. V gave up 2 bases and J gave up 0 bases, with 12 bases separating them. Germline V CDR1 and CDR2: GTSNPN, SVGIG (reference sequence).

A few counts support this clone. In DNA form, the CDR3 reads TGTGCCAGCAGTTTTGAACCCGGGACAGCTCAAATCGGGGAGCTGTTTTTT. It encodes CASSFEPGTAQIGELFF. The chain has TRBV27 and TRBJ2-2; TRBD1 agrees at 7 bases. Germline V gene data show CDR1 as MNHEY and CDR2 as SMNVEV (reference sequence). The CDR3 covers 17 residues. Trimming cost V 3 bases and J 7 bases; bases outside gene matches: 14.

J is TRBJ1-5 and V is TRBV28; a possible D gene is TRBD1 (5 bases). V lost 6 bases to trimming and J lost 8 bases, with 11 bases between them. The CDR3 runs 12 residues. Germline V gene sequence: CDR1 MDHEN, CDR2 SYDVKM. The CDR3 spells CASRTGTEPQHF. The CDR3 nucleotides are TGTGCCAGCAGAACAGGCACGGAGCCCCAGCATTTT.

This chain uses TRBV5-5 with TRBJ1-1, with D hard to call. This CDR3 is 14 amino acids long. Trimming pared 4 bases from V and 4 bases from J, leaving 14 bases between. Per germline, CDR1 SGHKS and CDR2 YYEKEE (reference sequence). CDR3 loop: CASSLAGSGTEAFF. The CDR3, as DNA: TGTGCCAGCAGCCTAGCTGGGTCGGGCACTGAAGCTTTCTTT.

This chain links TRBV28 with TRBJ1-2; the match to TRBD1 covers 8 bases. The J segment lost 4 bases and the V segment lost 2 bases, leaving 0 bases of the junction unmatched. The germline V gene encodes CDR1 MDHEN and CDR2 SYDVKM. This CDR3 has 13 residues. The CDR3 DNA is TGTGCCAGCAGTTTAGGGACAGGCTATGGCTACACCTTC. It encodes CASSLGTGYGYTF.

This clone was counted a few times. The rearrangement uses TRBV28 and TRBJ1-2; 8 positions match TRBD1. V shed 3 bases and J 8 bases; nucleotides not matched to a gene: 5. The germline gives CDR1 MDHEN, CDR2 SYDVKM. The CDR3 is made up of 13 amino acids. CDR3 bases: TGTGCCAGCAGTTTCACAGGGGGTGTAGGCTACACCTTC. It encodes CASSFTGGVGYTF.

The chain combines TRBV30 with TRBJ2-1; 8 positions match TRBD2. Trimming removed 2 bases from V and 10 bases from J; junction bases left unmatched: 7. CDR1 and CDR2 (germline): GTSNPN, SVGIG (reference sequence). The CDR3 spans 13 residues. This CDR3 is CAWSKRESGEQFF. DNA for the CDR3: TGTGCCTGGAGTAAGCGGGAGAGTGGCGAGCAGTTCTTC.

This clone appeared many times. V and J are TRBV19 and TRBJ1-2; D is ambiguous. This CDR3 region has 14 residues. Trimming pared 1 base from V and 6 bases from J, leaving 12 bases between. The germline V gene encodes CDR1 LNHDA and CDR2 SQIVND (reference sequence). In DNA form, the CDR3 reads TGTGCCAGTAGTATAGCGGGTAGGGTTAATGGCTACACCTTC. Amino acids: CASSIAGRVNGYTF.

The chain combines TRBV27 with TRBJ1-2, with D hard to call. The CDR3 contains 13 residues. CDR1 and CDR2 (germline): MNHEY, SMNVEV (reference sequence). Trimming shortened V by 5 bases and J by 7 bases, and 14 bases separated the two germline ends. In nucleotides, the CDR3 is TGTGCCAGCAGTGGGGTCGTTGATGGTGGCTACACCTTC. Residues: CASSGVVDGGYTF.

This sequence joins TRBV29-1 and TRBJ1-1; D call uncertain. Deletions cut 0 bases from V and 6 bases from J, with 8 bases between. The CDR3 runs to 12 residues. Germline V gene lookup returns CDR1 SQVTM and CDR2 ANQGSEA. DNA of the CDR3: TGCAGCGTTGAAGATGGAGTTGCTGAAGCTTTCTTT. This codes for CSVEDGVAEAFF.

The rearrangement joins TRBV5-6 to TRBJ1-1; D may be TRBD1 (5 bases). V was cut by 4 bases and J by 5 bases, with 18 bases left in between. This CDR3 spans 15 amino acids. Per the germline V gene, CDR1 is SGHDT and CDR2 is YYEEEE. CDR3 sequence reads: CASSESGVVGTEAFF. In nucleotides, the CDR3 is TGTGCCAGCAGCGAGTCGGGGGTCGTGGGGACTGAAGCTTTCTTT.

The gene calls are TRBV5-1 and TRBJ2-1; no reliable D call. The ends were cut back, 1 base at V and 9 bases at J, with 11 bases in the middle. Per the germline V gene, CDR1 is SGHRS and CDR2 is YFSETQ. This CDR3 is 13 amino acids long. The CDR3 sequence: CASSLILRTEQFF. CDR3 bases: TGCGCCAGCAGCTTGATTCTGAGAACTGAGCAGTTCTTC.

The gene calls are TRBV11-2 and TRBJ2-2; D gene ambiguous. The ends were cut back, 5 bases at V and 9 bases at J, with 10 bases in the middle. The CDR3 is made up of 12 amino acids. In germline, CDR1 is SGHAT, CDR2 FQNNGV. The CDR3 is CASSPRHRELFF. CDR3 in DNA: TGTGCCAGCAGCCCGAGACACCGGGAGCTGTTTTTT. Filled out from reference TRBV11-2 and TRBJ2-2, the complete variable domain reads EAGVAQSPRYKIIEKRQSVAFWCNPISGHATLYWYQQILGQGPKLLIQFQNNGVVDDSQLPKDRFSAERLKGVDSTLKIQPAKLEDSAVYLCASSPRHRELFFGEGSRLTVL.

The rearrangement joins TRBV7-9 to TRBJ1-1, with 12 bases lining up with TRBD1. The CDR3 runs 18 residues. V gave up 5 bases and J gave up 5 bases; unmatched junction bases: 15. In germline, CDR1 is SEHNR, CDR2 FQNEAQ (reference sequence). Written as DNA, the CDR3 is TGTGCCAGCAGCGCGATTCCGGGACAGGGGGCAAGGTCGACTGAAGCTTTCTTT. It codes for CASSAIPGQGARSTEAFF.

The chain combines TRBV12-5 with TRBJ1-4, with no clear D. Germline CDR1 and CDR2: LGHNT and FRNRAP. V lost 3 bases, J lost 7 bases, and 15 bases lay in between. CDR3 length: 15 residues. In DNA form, the CDR3 reads TGTGCTAGTGGTTTTTCGTCTGGGATATCTGAAAAACTGTTTTTT. It specifies CASGFSSGISEKLFF.

This chain's CDR3 is CAISEGQGAYYGYTF. CDR3 nucleotide sequence: TGTGCCATCAGTGAGGGACAGGGGGCATACTATGGCTACACCTTC. The chain is built from TRBV10-3 and TRBJ1-2, with 11 bases matching TRBD1. CDR3 size: 15 residues. CDR1 and CDR2 (germline): ENHRY, SYGVKD. V trimming: 2 bases; J trimming: 3 bases; junction bases outside the gene matches: 2.

This clone has just a few counts. The V and J genes are TRBV27 and TRBJ2-7, with 8 bases matching TRBD1. The trim removed 4 bases at V and 2 bases at J, leaving 10 bases unmatched. The CDR3 sequence is 16 residues long. Germline assignment: CDR1 MNHEY and CDR2 SMNVEV (reference sequence). CDR3 nucleotide sequence: TGTGCCAGCAGTTCTCACAGGACAGGGTGGCCCTACGAGCAGTACTTC. Translating it yields CASSSHRTGWPYEQYF.

V gene TRBV23-1 combines with J gene TRBJ2-7; the D is unclear. TRBV23-1 is assigned to the ORF class and has an uncertain function. CDR3 length: 13 residues. V was cut by 4 bases and J by 2 bases, with 9 bases left in between. Written as DNA, the CDR3 is TGCGCCAGCAGTCCATACCTTGCCTACGAGCAGTACTTC. Translating gives CASSPYLAYEQYF.

This chain connects TRBV5-1 to TRBJ2-3; 8 bases map to TRBD2. The V gene end was trimmed by 1 base and the J gene end by 5 bases; junction bases not matched to a gene: 9. Germline V gene data show CDR1 as SGHRS and CDR2 as YFSETQ. The CDR3 contains 16 residues. The CDR3 nucleotides are TGCGCCAGCAGCTTGTACACACCGGGACTAGTAGATACGCAGTATTTT. Its translation is CASSLYTPGLVDTQYF.

V and J are TRBV11-2 and TRBJ1-1; D not resolved. The length of the CDR3 is 15 residues. The V gene lost 5 bases and the J gene lost 0 bases, with 13 bases spanning the gap. Germline CDR1 is SGHAT and CDR2 is FQNNGV. The CDR3 is CASSPRIDLNTEAFF. The CDR3 DNA is TGTGCCAGCAGCCCCCGGATAGATTTGAACACTGAAGCTTTCTTT. The full variable domain, rest sourced from reference TRBV11-2 and TRBJ1-1, is EAGVAQSPRYKIIEKRQSVAFWCNPISGHATLYWYQQILGQGPKLLIQFQNNGVVDDSQLPKDRFSAERLKGVDSTLKIQPAKLEDSAVYLCASSPRIDLNTEAFFGQGTRLTVV.

The chain uses TRBV6-4 and TRBJ1-2; D uncertain. The CDR3 loop spans 11 amino acids. V was pared by 6 bases and J by 4 bases, with 6 bases between. Looked up from germline, CDR1 is MRHNA and CDR2 is SNTAGT. The CDR3 loop reads CASRGSYGYTF. The CDR3 bases are TGTGCCAGCAGGGGGTCCTATGGCTACACCTTC.

This clone was seen once. The chain is built from TRBV5-1 and TRBJ1-1, with 8 bases identical to TRBD1. The V gene's germline CDR1 is SGHRS and CDR2 YFSETQ. Trimming took 6 bases from V and 4 from J; bases not matched to a gene: 8. The CDR3 is 14 residues long. The CDR3 nucleotides are TGCGCCAGCACCGGGGACAGGTGGAGCACTGAAGCTTTCTTT. This translates into CASTGDRWSTEAFF.